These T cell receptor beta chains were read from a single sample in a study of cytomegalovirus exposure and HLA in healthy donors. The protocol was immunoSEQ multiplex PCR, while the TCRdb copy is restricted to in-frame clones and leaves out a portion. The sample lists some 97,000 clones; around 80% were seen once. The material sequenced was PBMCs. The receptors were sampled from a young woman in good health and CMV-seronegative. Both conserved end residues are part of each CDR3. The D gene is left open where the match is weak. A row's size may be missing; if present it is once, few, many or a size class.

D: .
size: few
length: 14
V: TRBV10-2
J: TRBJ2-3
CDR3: CASSVSGVQDTQYF
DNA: TGCGCCAGCAGTGTGTCCGGGGTACAAGATACGCAGTATTTT

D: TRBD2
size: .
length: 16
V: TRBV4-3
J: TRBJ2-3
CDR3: CASSHASGGPGDTQYF
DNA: TGCGCCAGCAGCCATGCTAGCGGGGGGCCCGGAGATACGCAGTATTTT

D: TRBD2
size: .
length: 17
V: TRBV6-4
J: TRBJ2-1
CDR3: CASSDAAKSGDYNEQFF
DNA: TGTGCCAGCAGTGACGCGGCGAAAAGCGGGGATTACAATGAGCAGTTCTTC

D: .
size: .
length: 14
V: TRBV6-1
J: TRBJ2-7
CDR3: CASSEARGPYEQYF
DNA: TGTGCCAGCAGTGAAGCCAGGGGTCCCTACGAGCAGTACTTC

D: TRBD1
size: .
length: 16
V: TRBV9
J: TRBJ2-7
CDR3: CASSEKGTGDDYEQYF
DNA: TGTGCCAGCAGCGAAAAGGGGACAGGGGATGACTACGAGCAGTACTTC

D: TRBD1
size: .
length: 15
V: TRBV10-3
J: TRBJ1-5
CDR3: CAIAVGQGSNQPQHF
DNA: TGTGCCATCGCAGTGGGACAGGGTAGCAATCAGCCCCAGCATTTT

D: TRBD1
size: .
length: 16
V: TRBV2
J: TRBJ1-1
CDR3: CASRRDRGLGYTEAFF
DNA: TGTGCCAGCAGGCGGGACAGGGGGCTCGGTTACACTGAAGCTTTCTTT

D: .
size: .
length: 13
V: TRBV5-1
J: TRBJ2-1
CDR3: CASSLVGQPEQFF
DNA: TGCGCCAGCAGCTTGGTTGGGCAGCCTGAGCAGTTCTTC

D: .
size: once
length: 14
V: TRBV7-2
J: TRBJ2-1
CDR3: CASSLSRGSNEQFF
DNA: TGTGCCAGCAGCTTATCCCGGGGGAGTAATGAGCAGTTCTTC

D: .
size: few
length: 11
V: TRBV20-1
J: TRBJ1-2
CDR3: CSANRVYGYTF
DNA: TGCAGTGCTAACAGGGTTTATGGCTACACCTTC

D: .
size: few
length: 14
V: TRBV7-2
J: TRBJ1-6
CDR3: CASTLRRDGSPLHF
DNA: TGTGCCAGCACTCTACGGAGGGATGGGTCACCCCTCCACTTT

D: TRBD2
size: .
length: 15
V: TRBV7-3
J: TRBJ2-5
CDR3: CASSLLAGTQETQYF
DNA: TGTGCCAGCAGCCTGCTAGCGGGAACCCAAGAGACCCAGTACTTC

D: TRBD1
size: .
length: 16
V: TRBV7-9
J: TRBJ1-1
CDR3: CASSSRTGGVSGVAFF
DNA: TGTGCCAGCAGCTCAAGGACAGGGGGCGTATCAGGCGTGGCTTTCTTT

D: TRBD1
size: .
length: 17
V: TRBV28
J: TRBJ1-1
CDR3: CASTKGTGWEGDTEAFF
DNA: TGTGCCAGCACTAAAGGGACAGGGTGGGAGGGGGACACTGAAGCTTTCTTT

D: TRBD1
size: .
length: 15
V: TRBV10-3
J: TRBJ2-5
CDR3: CAISDQTGDQETQYF
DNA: TGTGCCATCAGTGATCAAACAGGGGACCAAGAGACCCAGTACTTC

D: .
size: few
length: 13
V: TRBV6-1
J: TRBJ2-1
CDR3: CASTELGYNEQFF
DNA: TGTGCCAGCACCGAACTAGGATACAATGAGCAGTTCTTC

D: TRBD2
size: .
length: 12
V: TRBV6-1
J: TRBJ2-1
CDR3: CASIRDYYEQFF
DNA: TGTGCCAGCATTCGGGACTATTATGAGCAGTTCTTC

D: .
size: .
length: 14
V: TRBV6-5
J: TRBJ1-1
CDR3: CASSFTGENTEAFF
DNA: TGTGCCAGCAGTTTCACCGGGGAGAACACTGAAGCTTTCTTT

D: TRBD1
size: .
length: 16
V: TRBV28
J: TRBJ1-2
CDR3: CASSFLLIGGSYGYTF
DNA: TGTGCCAGCAGTTTTCTATTGATAGGGGGCAGCTATGGCTACACCTTC

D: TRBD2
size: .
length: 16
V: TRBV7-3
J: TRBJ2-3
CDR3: CASSLRTSGVPDTQYF
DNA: TGTGCCAGCAGCTTAAGAACTAGCGGGGTCCCAGATACGCAGTATTTT

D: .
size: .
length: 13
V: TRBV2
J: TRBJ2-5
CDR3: CASSGDFQETQYF
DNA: TGTGCCAGCAGTGGGGACTTCCAAGAGACCCAGTACTTC

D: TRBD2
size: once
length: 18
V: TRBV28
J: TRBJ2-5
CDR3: CASSIIGTSGGSQETQYF
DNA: TGTGCCAGCAGCATTATTGGGACTAGCGGGGGGTCCCAAGAGACCCAGTACTTC

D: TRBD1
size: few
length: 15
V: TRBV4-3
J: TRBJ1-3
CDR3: CASSQGQGSGNTIYF
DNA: TGCGCCAGCAGCCAAGGACAGGGCTCTGGAAACACCATATATTTT

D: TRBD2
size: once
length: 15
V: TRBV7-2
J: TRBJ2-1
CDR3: CASSLSGGDYNEQFF
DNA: TGTGCCAGCAGCTTAAGCGGGGGGGATTACAATGAGCAGTTCTTC

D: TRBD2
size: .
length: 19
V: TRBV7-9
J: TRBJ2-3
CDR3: CSSSFRLAGGLGPTDTQYF
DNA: TGTTCCAGCAGCTTTCGGTTAGCGGGGGGGCTGGGTCCCACAGATACGCAGTATTTT

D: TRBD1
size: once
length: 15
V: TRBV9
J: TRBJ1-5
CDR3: CASSATGDPYQPQHF
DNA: TGTGCCAGCAGCGCGACAGGGGACCCCTATCAGCCCCAGCATTTT

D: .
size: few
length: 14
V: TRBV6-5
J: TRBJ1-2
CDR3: CASSYSRGPNGYTF
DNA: TGTGCCAGCAGTTACTCGCGGGGGCCGAATGGCTACACCTTC

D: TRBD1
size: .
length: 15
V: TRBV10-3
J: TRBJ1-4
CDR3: CAISDKTGLGEKLFF
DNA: TGTGCCATCAGTGACAAGACAGGGCTAGGGGAAAAACTGTTTTTT

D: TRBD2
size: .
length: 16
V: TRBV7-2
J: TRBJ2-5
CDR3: CASSLGLAGVGETQYF
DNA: TGTGCCAGCAGCCTCGGACTAGCGGGGGTGGGGGAGACCCAGTACTTC

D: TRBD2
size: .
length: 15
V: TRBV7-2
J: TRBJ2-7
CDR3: CASSLSGLAGVEQYF
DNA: TGTGCCAGCAGCTTATCAGGACTAGCGGGGGTTGAGCAGTACTTC

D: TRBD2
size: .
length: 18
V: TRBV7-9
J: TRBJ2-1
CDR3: CASSLASSGRVSYNEQFF
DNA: TGTGCCAGCAGCTTAGCCTCTAGCGGGAGAGTTTCCTACAATGAGCAGTTCTTC

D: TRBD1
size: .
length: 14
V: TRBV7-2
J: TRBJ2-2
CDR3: CASSWDRGSGELFF
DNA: TGTGCCAGCAGTTGGGACAGGGGAAGCGGGGAGCTGTTTTTT

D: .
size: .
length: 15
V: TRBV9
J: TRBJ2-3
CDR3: CASSPDPRITDTQYF
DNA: TGTGCCAGCAGCCCAGACCCCAGGATCACAGATACGCAGTATTTT

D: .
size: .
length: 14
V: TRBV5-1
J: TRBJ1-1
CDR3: CASSLKRAGSEAFF
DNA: TGCGCCAGCAGCTTGAAGCGAGCTGGGTCTGAAGCTTTCTTT

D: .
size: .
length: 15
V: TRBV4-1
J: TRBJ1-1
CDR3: CASSQGRTPFTEAFF
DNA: TGCGCCAGCAGCCAAGGAAGGACACCGTTCACTGAAGCTTTCTTT

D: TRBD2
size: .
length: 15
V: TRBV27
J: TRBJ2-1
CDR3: CASSFRGEEGHEQFF
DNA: TGTGCCAGCAGTTTTCGGGGGGAGGAAGGCCATGAGCAGTTCTTC

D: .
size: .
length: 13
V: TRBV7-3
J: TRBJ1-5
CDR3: CASSLDERGPQHF
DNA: TGTGCCAGCAGCTTAGACGAGCGGGGGCCCCAGCATTTT